This T cell receptor beta chain is drawn from a study of a mutant IDH1 vaccine in newly diagnosed glioma. For the study at large: Vaccine dosing followed radiotherapy by 4-6 weeks, or accompanied temozolomide cycles. Earlier treatment was radiotherapy, temozolomide, or both, with most getting both.

Details on this clone: Its antigen remains unidentified.

The ends were cut back, 4 bases at V and 2 bases at J, with 14 bases in the middle. This CDR3 comprises 15 residues. The germline CDR1 and CDR2 sequences are SGHTA and FQGTGA. TCRdb's copy holds only in-frame clones and misses some; the assay was immunoSEQ multiplex PCR. The table records tens of thousands of clones, roughly 76% of them present only once. Regarding time point: week 35, safety follow-up. Each dose of the vaccine consisted of 300 ug of mutant IDH1 20-mer peptide, with topical imiquimod. Weeks 1, 3, 5, 7, 11, 15, 19 and 23 were when patients received their eight vaccinations. The study, taken as a whole, reports: Immune responses induced by the vaccine were seen in approximately 93% of patients, spanning multiple MHC alleles.

The source material was PBMCs, sampled from a glioma patient whose treatment included an IDH1 peptide vaccine. This TCR came from a man in his forties with glioma. The chain recombines TRBV7-3 with TRBJ1-2; perhaps TRBD1 as D (5 bases). Here the CDR3 reads CASSSPGTLNYGYTF. The CDR3 DNA is TGTGCCAGCAGCTCTCCCGGGACGCTCAACTATGGCTACACCTTC.